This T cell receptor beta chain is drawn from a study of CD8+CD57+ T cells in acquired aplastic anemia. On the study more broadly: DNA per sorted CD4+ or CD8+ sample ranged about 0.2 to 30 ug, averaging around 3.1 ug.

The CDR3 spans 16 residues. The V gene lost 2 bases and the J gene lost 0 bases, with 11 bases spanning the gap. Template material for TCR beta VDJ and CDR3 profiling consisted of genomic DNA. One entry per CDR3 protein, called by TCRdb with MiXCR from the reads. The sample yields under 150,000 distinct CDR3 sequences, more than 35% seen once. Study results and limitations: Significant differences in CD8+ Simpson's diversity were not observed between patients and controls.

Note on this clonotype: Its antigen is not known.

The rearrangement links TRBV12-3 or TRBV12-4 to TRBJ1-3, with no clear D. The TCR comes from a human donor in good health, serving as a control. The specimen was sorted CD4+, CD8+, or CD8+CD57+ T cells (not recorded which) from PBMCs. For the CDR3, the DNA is TGTGCCAGCAGTTTATTTAGTAGTGTCTCTGGAAACACCATATATTTT. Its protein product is CASSLFSSVSGNTIYF.